This TCR beta chain originates from a study of blood T cell repertoires in COVID-19. This clone was seen once. Trimming took off 3 bases at V and 6 bases at J, with 12 bases between the two ends. This CDR3 contains 14 residues. CDR1 is SGDLS, CDR2 YYNGEE, per germline. Here immunoSEQ multiplex PCR was the method, and the copy in TCRdb shows in-frame clones only, minus some. The top ten hold 7% to 9.5% of the sample, which has around 140,000 clones, over 80% seen once. This chain uses TRBV9 with TRBJ2-2; perhaps TRBD2 as D (5 bases). The source material was peripheral blood. The sequence came from a young man with COVID-19, enrolled during active disease. CDR3: CASSALSDAGELFF. In nucleotides, the CDR3 is TGTGCCAGCAGCGCCCTTAGCGACGCCGGGGAGCTGTTTTTT.